Here is one T cell receptor beta chain with its context. As yet, its antigen is unknown. The CDR3 loop spans 15 amino acids. The V segment lost 4 bases and the J segment 9 bases; nucleotides outside the gene matches: 14. CDR1 and CDR2 (germline): SGDLS, YYNGEE. Among the 120 subjects of the validation cohort, separate from the approximately 700-subject first cohort, were the donors. This entry comes from a study of cytomegalovirus exposure and HLA in healthy donors. For the study at large: The same platform was used for the roughly 120 validation repertoires as for the roughly 730 first-cohort repertoires, as reported in a later analysis. Notes on the study in general: Most TCR sequences were uncommon, yet certain public TCRs appeared in many donors. One later analysis, an examination of the 100 to 150 validation repertoires, found that first-cohort TCR clusters tended to co-occur in them.

Data came from immunoSEQ multiplex PCR; TCRdb stores just in-frame clones and leaves some out. The table has about 140,000 clones, 85% to 90% seen once. V is TRBV9 and J is TRBJ1-2; TRBD1 matches 8 bases. Sequences were obtained from PBMCs. The TCR sequence derives from a woman aged 18-30 years in good health and CMV-seropositive. CDR3 amino acids: CASSTRGRGLLSYTF. Here the CDR3 DNA reads TGTGCCAGCAGCACCCGGGGCAGGGGGCTTCTGAGCTACACCTTC. The whole variable domain, filled in from reference TRBV9 and TRBJ1-2, reads DSGVTQTPKHLITATGQRVTLRCSPRSGDLSVYWYQQSLDQGLQFLIQYYNGEERAKGNILERFSAQQFPDLHSELNLSSLELGDSALYFCASSTRGRGLLSYTFGSGTRLTVV.